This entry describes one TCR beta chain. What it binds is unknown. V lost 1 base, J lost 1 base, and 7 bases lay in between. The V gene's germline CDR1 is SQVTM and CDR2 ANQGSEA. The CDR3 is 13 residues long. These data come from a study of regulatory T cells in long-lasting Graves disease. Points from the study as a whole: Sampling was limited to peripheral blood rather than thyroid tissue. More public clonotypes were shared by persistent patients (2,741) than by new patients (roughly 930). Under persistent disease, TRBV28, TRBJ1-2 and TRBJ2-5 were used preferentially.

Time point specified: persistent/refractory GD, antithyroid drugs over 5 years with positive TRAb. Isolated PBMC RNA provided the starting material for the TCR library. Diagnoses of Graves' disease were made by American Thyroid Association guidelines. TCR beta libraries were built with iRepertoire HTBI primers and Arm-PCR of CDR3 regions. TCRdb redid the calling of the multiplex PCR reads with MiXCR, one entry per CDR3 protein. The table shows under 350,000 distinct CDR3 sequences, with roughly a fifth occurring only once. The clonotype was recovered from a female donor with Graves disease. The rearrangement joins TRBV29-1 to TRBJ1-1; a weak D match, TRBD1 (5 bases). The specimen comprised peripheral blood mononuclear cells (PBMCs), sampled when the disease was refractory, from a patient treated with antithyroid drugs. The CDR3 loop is CSVEGDWNTEAFF. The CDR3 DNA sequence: TGCAGCGTTGAAGGGGACTGGAACACTGAAGCTTTCTTT.